The source of this T cell receptor (beta chain) is a study of radiotherapy plus CTLA-4 blockade in lung cancer. In regard to this clone: Its specificity is not known.

Trimming pared 1 base from V and 9 bases from J, leaving 8 bases between. The CDR3 consists of 12 residues. The germline V gene encodes CDR1 SGHTA and CDR2 FQGNSA. The method was immunoSEQ multiplex PCR; TCRdb's version includes in-frame clones alone and lacks a portion of them. The sample records about 90,000 clones, about four fifths being singletons. Study outcomes and limitations: Following radiotherapy plus ipilimumab, tumor-derived TCR clones expanded in the blood.

Sequenced here: peripheral blood, sampled from a patient treated with radiotherapy plus ipilimumab. This chain joins TRBV7-2 and TRBJ2-3, with D possibly TRBD1 on 5 matching bases. The sequence derives from a human donor with non-small cell lung cancer that progressed on radiotherapy plus ipilimumab. CDR3 bases: TGTGCCAGCAGCTTAGTGGCAGGGACGCAGTATTTT. Translating it yields CASSLVAGTQYF.